This TCR beta chain was recorded in a study of tumor-infiltrating lymphocytes in oesophageal squamous cell carcinoma. The germline V gene encodes CDR1 SGHDT and CDR2 YYEEEE. The CDR3 covers 14 residues. V lost 3 bases to trimming and J lost 2 bases; unmatched junction nucleotides: 1. TCRdb re-called the PCR reads through MiXCR, storing one row per CDR3 protein. The sample carries about 19,000 distinct CDR3 sequences, around 38% recorded once. Sequencing input: blood. This receptor was obtained from a male donor with esophageal squamous cell carcinoma. The J gene is TRBJ1-1, the V gene TRBV5-6, with 10 bases that match TRBD1. CDR3: CASSWDRGNTEAFF. In DNA, the CDR3 is TGTGCCAGCAGCTGGGACAGGGGAAACACTGAAGCTTTCTTT.